What follows is one TCR beta chain and its context. Its antigen remains unidentified. These data are taken from a study of human T cells and chemical hapten exposure. The wider study: The cohort included alopecia areata under or over 50% scalp, totalis and universalis. Study conclusions and caveats: As patch test score rose, PT1 expanded TCR counts tended to rise as well.

TCRdb re-called the RACE reads through MiXCR, storing one row per CDR3 protein. The data hold 110,000 to 150,000 distinct CDR3 sequences, with about 11% observed a single time. The CDR3 has 13 residues. CDR1 and CDR2 from the germline V gene are LGHNA and YSLEER. V shed 4 bases and J shed 2 bases, with 7 bases lying between them. Time point meaning: patch test 2, 6 weeks after DPC sensitization. Described treatment: therapeutic diphenylcyclopropenone sensitization with weekly scalp DPC. Unfractionated whole blood was the source from which total RNA was extracted. The chain links TRBV4-3 to TRBJ2-3; D not certain. This sample comprised whole blood, obtained in connection with sensitization to the hapten diphenylcyclopropenone (DPC). The TCR was taken from a woman aged 50 to 65 with alopecia areata. Some clones in this sample may be carry-over from other donors' samples. The CDR3, as DNA: TGCGCCAGCAGCCCCGAGAACACAGATACGCAGTATTTT. Encoded protein: CASSPENTDTQYF.